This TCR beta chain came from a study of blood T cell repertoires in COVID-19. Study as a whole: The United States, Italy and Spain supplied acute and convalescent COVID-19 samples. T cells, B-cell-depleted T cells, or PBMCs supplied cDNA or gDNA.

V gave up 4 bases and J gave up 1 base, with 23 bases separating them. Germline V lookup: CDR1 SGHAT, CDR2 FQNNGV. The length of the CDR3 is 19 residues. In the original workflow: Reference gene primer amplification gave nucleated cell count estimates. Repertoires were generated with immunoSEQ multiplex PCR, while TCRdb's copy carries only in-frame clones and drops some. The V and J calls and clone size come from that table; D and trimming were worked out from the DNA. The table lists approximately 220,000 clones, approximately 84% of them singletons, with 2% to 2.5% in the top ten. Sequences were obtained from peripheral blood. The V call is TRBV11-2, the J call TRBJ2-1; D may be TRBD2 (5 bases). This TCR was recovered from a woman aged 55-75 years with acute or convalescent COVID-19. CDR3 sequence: CASSYRSNSGVRSYNEQFF. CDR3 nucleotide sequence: TGTGCCAGCAGCTATCGCTCCAACAGCGGTGTCAGGTCCTACAATGAGCAGTTCTTC.